This TCR beta chain appears in the sequencing data of a study of T cells in Graves' hyperthyroidism and ophthalmopathy. Researchers took RNA transcripts and amplified the TCR beta CDR3 regions from them. HTBI primers drove first-round RT-PCR of the TCR CDR3. TCRdb used MiXCR to reprocess the multiplex PCR reads, holding one entry per CDR3 protein. Found here are about half a million distinct CDR3 sequences, under 25% of them singletons; the top ten hold around a quarter. Many counts were recorded for this clonotype. This CDR3 region has 16 residues. Trimming took 0 bases from V and 3 from J, leaving 16 bases between them. The germline gives CDR1 SGDLS, CDR2 YYNGEE.

The specimen was blood. The TCR was taken from a man between 18 and 29 years old with Graves' hyperthyroidism. This sequence joins TRBV9 and TRBJ2-7; D possibly corresponds to TRBD1 (6 bases). CDR3: CASSVAGDNQIYEQYF. In DNA form, the CDR3 reads TGTGCCAGCAGCGTAGCTGGGGACAACCAGATCTACGAGCAGTACTTC.